This T cell receptor (beta chain) was captured in a study of cytomegalovirus exposure and HLA in healthy donors. Per germline, CDR1 SGHRS and CDR2 YFSETQ. This CDR3 spans 15 amino acids. Trimming left V 2 bases short and J 6 bases short, with 18 bases between. PCR involved 60 Vbeta and 13 Jbeta primers. Clones were read by immunoSEQ multiplex PCR, and TCRdb kept only the in-frame ones, dropping some. The data show 85,000 to 100,000 clones, approximately 80% seen once. Findings of the study overall: Later findings reportedly placed an Asian-associated ancestry cluster below the roughly 690-donor mean for N-insertions. A later analysis revealed that TCR association rates differed between HLA loci, peaking at DRB1 and bottoming out at HLA-C. Later analysis indicated greater clonal expansion among HLA-associated TCR beta chains than among equally common other chains. CMV serostatus was the only immune exposure information that was available.

Notes on this clone: Its specificity is unknown.

Sequencing was done on a sample of PBMCs. The chain couples TRBV5-1 to TRBJ2-7, with no clear D. The sequence derives from a woman aged 35 to 49 in good health and CMV-seronegative. CDR3 DNA sequence: TGCGCCAGCAGCTTTATCAGTTGGCAGGTCACCGAGCAGTACTTC. This sequence encodes CASSFISWQVTEQYF.